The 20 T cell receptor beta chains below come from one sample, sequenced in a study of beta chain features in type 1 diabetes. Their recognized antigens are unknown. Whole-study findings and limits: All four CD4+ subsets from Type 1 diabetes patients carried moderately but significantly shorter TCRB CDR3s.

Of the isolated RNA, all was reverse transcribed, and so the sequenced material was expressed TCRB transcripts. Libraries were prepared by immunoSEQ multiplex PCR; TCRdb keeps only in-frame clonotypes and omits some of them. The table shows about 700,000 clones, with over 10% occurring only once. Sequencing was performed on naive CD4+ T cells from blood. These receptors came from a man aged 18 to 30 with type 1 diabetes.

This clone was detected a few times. CDR3 protein: CAWTILAGPRATQYF. The CDR3 DNA reads TGTGCCTGGACCATACTAGCGGGGCCTCGCGCTACGCAGTATTTT. The V gene is TRBV30, the J gene TRBJ2-3, with 10 bases identical to TRBD2. Unmatched junction bases numbered 12, after V lost 4 bases and J lost 8 bases. CDR3 size: 15 residues. The V gene's germline CDR1 is GTSNPN and CDR2 SVGIG (reference sequence).

The CDR3 protein is CASSLAGPPDNEQFF. CDR3 in DNA: TGCGCCAGCAGCTTGGCTGGTCCCCCTGACAATGAGCAGTTCTTC. The chain carries TRBV5-1 and TRBJ2-1; D remains ambiguous. CDR3 size: 15 residues. Germline assignment: CDR1 SGHRS and CDR2 YFSETQ. The V end lost 0 bases, the J end lost 5 bases, and 12 bases lay between the germline ends.

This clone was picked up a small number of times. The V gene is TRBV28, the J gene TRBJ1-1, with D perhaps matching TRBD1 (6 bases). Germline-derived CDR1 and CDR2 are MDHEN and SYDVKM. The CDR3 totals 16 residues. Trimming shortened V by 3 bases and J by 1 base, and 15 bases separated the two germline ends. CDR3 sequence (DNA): TGTGCCAGCAGTTTTGCCGGGGGCACGGCGAACACTGAAGCTTTCTTT. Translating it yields CASSFAGGTANTEAFF. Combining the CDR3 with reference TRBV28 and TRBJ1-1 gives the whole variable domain DVKVTQSSRYLVKRTGEKVFLECVQDMDHENMFWYRQDPGLGLRLIYFSYDVKMKEKGDIPEGYSVSREKKERFSLILESASTNQTSMYLCASSFAGGTANTEAFFGQGTRLTVV.

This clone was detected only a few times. The CDR3 is CASSSLAAGVDTQYF. DNA for the CDR3: TGTGCCAGCAGTTCCTTAGCAGCGGGGGTAGATACGCAGTATTTT. The chain is built from TRBV27 and TRBJ2-3; 8 bases fit TRBD2. This CDR3 spans 15 amino acids. Germline V CDR1 and CDR2: MNHEY, SMNVEV (reference sequence). V lost 4 bases and J lost 5; bases outside the gene matches: 8.

The CDR3 sequence is CASTPPGGGYEQYF. The CDR3 DNA is TGTGCCAGCACCCCTCCAGGGGGCGGGTACGAGCAGTACTTC. The chain is built from TRBV27 and TRBJ2-7, with TRBD1 matching over 8 bases. The CDR3 has 14 amino acids. The junction had 9 bases not matched to a gene; V was cut back by 7 bases and J by 4 bases. Per germline, CDR1 MNHEY and CDR2 SMNVEV (reference sequence).

In nucleotides, the CDR3 is TGTGCCAGCAGTGTGAATGAGCAGTTCTTC. Encoded protein: CASSVNEQFF. This rearrangement joins TRBV2 to TRBJ2-1; D unclear. This CDR3 has 10 residues. Germline CDR1 is SNHLY and CDR2 is FYNNEI. Trimming removed 4 bases at V and 7 bases at J, with 2 bases between.

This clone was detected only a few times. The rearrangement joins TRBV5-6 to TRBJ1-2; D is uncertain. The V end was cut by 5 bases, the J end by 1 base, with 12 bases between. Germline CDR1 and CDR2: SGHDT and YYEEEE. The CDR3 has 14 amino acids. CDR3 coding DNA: TGTGCCAGCAGATCCTTGGGCAGTAACTATGGCTACACCTTC. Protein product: CASRSLGSNYGYTF.

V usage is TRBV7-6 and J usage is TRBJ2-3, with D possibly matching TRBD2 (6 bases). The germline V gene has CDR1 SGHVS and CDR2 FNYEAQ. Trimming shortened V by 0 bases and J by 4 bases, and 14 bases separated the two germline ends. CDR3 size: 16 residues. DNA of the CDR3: TGTGCCAGCAGCTTAGCCGAACTAGCTGTCGCAGATACGCAGTATTTT. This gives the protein CASSLAELAVADTQYF. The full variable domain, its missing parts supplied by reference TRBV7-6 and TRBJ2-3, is GAGVSQSPRYKVTKRGQDVALRCDPISGHVSLYWYRQALGQGPEFLTYFNYEAQQDKSGLPNDRFSAERPEGSISTLTIQRTEQRDSAMYRCASSLAELAVADTQYFGPGTRLTVL.

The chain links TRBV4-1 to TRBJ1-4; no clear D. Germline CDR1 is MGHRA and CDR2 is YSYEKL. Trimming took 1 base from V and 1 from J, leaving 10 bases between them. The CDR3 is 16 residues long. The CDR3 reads CASSQVPGITNEKLFF. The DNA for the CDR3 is TGCGCCAGCAGCCAAGTCCCGGGGATAACTAATGAAAAACTGTTTTTT.

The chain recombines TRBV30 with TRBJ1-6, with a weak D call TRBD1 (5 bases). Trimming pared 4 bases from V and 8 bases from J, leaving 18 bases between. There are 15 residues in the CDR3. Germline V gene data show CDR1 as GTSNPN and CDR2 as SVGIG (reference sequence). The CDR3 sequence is CAWTTGGAVDSPLHF. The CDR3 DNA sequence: TGTGCCTGGACCACCGGAGGGGCAGTTGATTCACCCCTCCACTTT.

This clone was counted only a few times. CDR3 region: CASSRTGTNEKLFF. CDR3 nucleotide sequence: TGTGCCAGCAGTCGGACAGGGACGAATGAAAAACTGTTTTTT. This rearrangement joins TRBV6-1 to TRBJ1-4; TRBD1 agrees at 8 bases. The CDR3 runs to 14 residues. The germline gives CDR1 MNHNS, CDR2 SASEGT. Trimming removed 5 bases from V and 5 bases from J; junction bases left unmatched: 4.

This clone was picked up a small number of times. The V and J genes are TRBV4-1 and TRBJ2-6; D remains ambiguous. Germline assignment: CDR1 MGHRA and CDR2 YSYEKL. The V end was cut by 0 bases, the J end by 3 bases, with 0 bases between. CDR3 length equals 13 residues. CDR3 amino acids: CASSQDGANVLTF. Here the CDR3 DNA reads TGCGCCAGCAGCCAAGATGGGGCCAACGTCCTGACTTTC.

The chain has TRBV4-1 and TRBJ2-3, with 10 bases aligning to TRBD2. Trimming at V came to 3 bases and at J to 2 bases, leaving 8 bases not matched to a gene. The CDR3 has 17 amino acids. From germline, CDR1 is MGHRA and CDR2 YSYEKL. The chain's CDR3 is CASSQILAGAHTDTQYF. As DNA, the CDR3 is TGCGCCAGCAGCCAGATTCTAGCGGGGGCCCACACAGATACGCAGTATTTT.

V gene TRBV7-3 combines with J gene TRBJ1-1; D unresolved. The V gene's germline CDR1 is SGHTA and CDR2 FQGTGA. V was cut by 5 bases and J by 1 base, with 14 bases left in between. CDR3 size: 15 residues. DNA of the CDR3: TGTGCCAGCAGCCCTCGGGGAAGGGAGAACACTGAAGCTTTCTTT. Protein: CASSPRGRENTEAFF.

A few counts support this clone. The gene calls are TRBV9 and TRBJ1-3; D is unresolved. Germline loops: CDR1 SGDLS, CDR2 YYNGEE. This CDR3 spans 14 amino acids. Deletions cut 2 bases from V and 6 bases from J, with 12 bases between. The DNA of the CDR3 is TGTGCCAGCAGCGTGTTTGTCGATGCAAACACCATATATTTT. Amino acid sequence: CASSVFVDANTIYF.

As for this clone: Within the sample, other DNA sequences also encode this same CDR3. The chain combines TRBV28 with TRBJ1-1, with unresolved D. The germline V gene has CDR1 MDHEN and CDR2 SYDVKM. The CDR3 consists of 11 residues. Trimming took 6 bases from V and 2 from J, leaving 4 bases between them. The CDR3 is CASRLNTEAFF. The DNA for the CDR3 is TGTGCCAGCAGACTAAACACTGAAGCTTTCTTT.

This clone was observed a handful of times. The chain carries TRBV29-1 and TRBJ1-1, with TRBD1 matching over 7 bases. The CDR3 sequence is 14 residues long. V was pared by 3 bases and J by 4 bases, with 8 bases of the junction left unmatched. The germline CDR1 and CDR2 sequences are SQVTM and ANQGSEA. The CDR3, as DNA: TGCAGCGTTGATCAGGGGGGATCGGGCACTGAAGCTTTCTTT. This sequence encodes CSVDQGGSGTEAFF.

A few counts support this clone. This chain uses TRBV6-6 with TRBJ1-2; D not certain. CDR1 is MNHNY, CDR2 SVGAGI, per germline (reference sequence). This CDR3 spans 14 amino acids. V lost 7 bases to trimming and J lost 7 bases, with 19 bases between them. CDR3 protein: CASMGAEGPRGYTF. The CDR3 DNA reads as TGTGCCAGCATGGGTGCCGAGGGCCCTCGTGGCTACACCTTC.

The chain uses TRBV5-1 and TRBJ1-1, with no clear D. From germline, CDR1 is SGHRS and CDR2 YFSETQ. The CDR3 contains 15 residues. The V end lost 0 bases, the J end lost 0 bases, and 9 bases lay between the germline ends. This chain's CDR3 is CASSLDGSMNTEAFF. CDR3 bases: TGCGCCAGCAGCTTGGATGGGTCCATGAACACTGAAGCTTTCTTT.

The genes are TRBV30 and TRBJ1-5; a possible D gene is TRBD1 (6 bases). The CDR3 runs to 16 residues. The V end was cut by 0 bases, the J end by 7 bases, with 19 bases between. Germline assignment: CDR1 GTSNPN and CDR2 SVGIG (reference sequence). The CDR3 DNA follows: TGTGCCTGGAGTGTAGGAGGAGGGGGGGTAGGGCAGCCCCAGCATTTT. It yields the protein CAWSVGGGGVGQPQHF.